The 6 T cell receptor beta chains reported below all come from one sample, sequenced in a study of T cells in tumors after PD-1 blockade. TCRdb keeps only in-frame clones here, not all; method: immunoSEQ multiplex PCR. The data show more than 50,000 clones, around 67% seen once. Specimen: PBMCs, collected after anti-PD-1 treatment. The receptors shown here come from a human donor with basal cell carcinoma.

As DNA, the CDR3 is TGTGCCAGCAGTTTCTGGGCGGGGGAAAAACTGTTTTTT. Amino acids: CASSFWAGEKLFF. The chain combines TRBV12-3 or TRBV12-4 with TRBJ1-4; the D is unclear. V was clipped by 3 bases and J by 8 bases, with 10 bases between them. The CDR3 runs to 13 residues.

This clone was seen a handful of times. V and J are TRBV2 and TRBJ1-2; no reliable D call. CDR1 and CDR2 (germline): SNHLY, FYNNEI. The CDR3 loop spans 13 amino acids. The V end was cut by 7 bases, the J end by 4 bases, with 13 bases between. CDR3 coding DNA: TGTGCCAGCAAGGCCGGTCCTGCCTATGGCTACACCTTC. Translation gives CASKAGPAYGYTF.

This clone appeared a single time. V usage is TRBV5-1 and J usage is TRBJ2-1, with D maybe TRBD1 (5 bases). Trimming took off 0 bases at V and 3 bases at J, with 10 bases between the two ends. The CDR3 totals 15 residues. Germline CDR1 and CDR2: SGHRS and YFSETQ. This chain's CDR3 is CASSLGPGYYNEQFF. DNA of the CDR3: TGCGCCAGCAGCTTGGGACCAGGGTACTACAATGAGCAGTTCTTC.

The rearrangement joins TRBV6-5 to TRBJ1-1; D not certain. Germline lookup yields CDR1 MNHEY and CDR2 SVGAGI. Trimming stripped 5 bases from V and 12 bases from J, with 22 bases between. This CDR3 is 14 amino acids long. This CDR3 reads CASSLNPVSRQTFF. In nucleotides, the CDR3 is TGTGCCAGCAGTCTAAATCCGGTTAGCAGGCAAACTTTCTTT.

There are a few counts of this clone. The chain combines TRBV7-9 with TRBJ1-1, with TRBD1 matching over 7 bases. V trimming: 4 bases; J trimming: 3 bases; junction bases outside the gene matches: 8. There are 15 residues in the CDR3. Germline-derived CDR1 and CDR2 are SEHNR and FQNEAQ (reference sequence). DNA for the CDR3: TGTGCCAGCAGCTCCCGAGGCAGGGGGGACACTGAAGCTTTCTTT. Translation gives CASSSRGRGDTEAFF.

V gene TRBV30 combines with J gene TRBJ2-5; the match to TRBD2 covers 7 bases. Germline loops: CDR1 GTSNPN, CDR2 SVGIG (reference sequence). The length of the CDR3 is 13 residues. After removal of 6 bases from V and 4 bases from J, the junction contained 8 bases not matched to a gene. The CDR3 DNA reads as TGTGCCTGTACCCAAGCGGGGATAGAGACCCAGTACTTC. It specifies CACTQAGIETQYF.